The present entry profiles one T cell receptor beta chain with its context. Unique molecular identifiers were incorporated during preparation of the TCRbeta library. TCRdb ran MiXCR on the PCR reads and lists one entry per CDR3 protein. The table records hundreds of thousands of distinct CDR3 sequences, approximately 20% of them present only once. These data are taken from a study of T-cell reconstitution after alpha-beta-depleted transplantation in children. The CDR3 length is 13 residues. Trimming cost V 6 bases and J 5 bases; bases outside gene matches: 6. The germline CDR1 and CDR2 sequences are SNHLY and FYNNEI.

This TCR derives from a human donor who donated a stem cell graft to a child with acute lymphoblastic leukemia. This specimen consisted of PBMCs from the stem cell graft donor, obtained from the stem cell graft. J is TRBJ2-5 and V is TRBV2; 7 bases fit TRBD2. The CDR3 reads CASRGGTRETQYF. In DNA form, the CDR3 reads TGTGCCAGCAGGGGGGGGACCCGGGAGACCCAGTACTTC.